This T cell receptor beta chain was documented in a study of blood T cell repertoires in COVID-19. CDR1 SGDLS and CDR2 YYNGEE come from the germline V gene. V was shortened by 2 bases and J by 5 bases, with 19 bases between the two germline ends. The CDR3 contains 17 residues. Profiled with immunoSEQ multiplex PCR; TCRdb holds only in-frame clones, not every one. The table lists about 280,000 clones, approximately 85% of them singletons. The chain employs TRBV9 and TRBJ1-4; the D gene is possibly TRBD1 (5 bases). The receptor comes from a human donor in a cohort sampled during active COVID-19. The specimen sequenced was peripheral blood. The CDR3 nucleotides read TGTGCCAGCAGCGTCGCCACTGCCGGGACTCCGAATGAAAAACTGTTTTTT. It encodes CASSVATAGTPNEKLFF.